One and the same sample provided the 13 T cell receptor beta chains below, sequenced in a study of PD-1 blockade in classical Hodgkin lymphoma. Only in-frame clones appear in the TCRdb table, and some are missing; sequencing was by immunoSEQ multiplex PCR. The sample lists about 43,000 clones; about 73% were seen once. No patient escaped relapse after autologous stem cell transplantation, and brentuximab vedotin exposure varied. The material sequenced was peripheral blood mononuclear cells (PBMCs), taken at baseline. The origin of the receptors is a human donor with classical Hodgkin lymphoma.

This chain uses TRBV28 with TRBJ2-3; 12 bases map to TRBD2. CDR1 MDHEN and CDR2 SYDVKM come from the germline V gene. Trimming took 3 bases from V and 3 from J; bases not matched to a gene: 19. CDR3 length: 21 residues. The CDR3 is CASSLNTERLAGDGGTDTQYF. In DNA form, the CDR3 reads TGTGCCAGCAGTTTGAATACAGAAAGACTAGCGGGAGACGGAGGTACAGATACGCAGTATTTT.

This chain connects TRBV27 to TRBJ1-5; D is possibly TRBD1 (5 bases). V lost 5 bases and J 4 bases, leaving 15 bases between the germline ends. Germline V gene sequence: CDR1 MNHEY, CDR2 SMNVEV (reference sequence). The CDR3 is 15 amino acids. The chain's CDR3 is CASSPLGRDNQPQHF. The CDR3 DNA is TGTGCCAGCAGTCCCCTCGGCAGGGATAATCAGCCCCAGCATTTT.

The chain employs TRBV27 and TRBJ1-2; the D gene is possibly TRBD1 (6 bases). V dropped 4 bases and J dropped 4 bases, with 16 bases sitting between them. The CDR3 runs 15 residues. CDR1 and CDR2 (germline): MNHEY, SMNVEV (reference sequence). As DNA, the CDR3 is TGTGCCAGCAGTTCTTGGGACACCGCCAGCTATGGCTACACCTTC. This sequence encodes CASSSWDTASYGYTF.

The chain joins TRBV5-1 to TRBJ1-1; D is unclear. The germline V and J ends were trimmed by 3 bases and 3 bases, with 15 bases remaining between them. The CDR3 contains 15 residues. Germline CDR1 and CDR2: SGHRS and YFSETQ. The CDR3 spells CASSSTQIGDTEAFF. CDR3 DNA: TGCGCCAGCAGCTCGACACAGATTGGGGACACTGAAGCTTTCTTT.

This chain's CDR3 is CASSVGPSGSYNEQFF. For the CDR3, the DNA is TGTGCCAGCAGCGTAGGGCCTAGCGGCTCCTACAATGAGCAGTTCTTC. This chain connects TRBV9 to TRBJ2-1, with 7 bases aligning to TRBD2. Germline CDR1 reads SGDLS; CDR2 reads YYNGEE. The junction had 3 bases not matched to a gene; V was cut back by 0 bases and J by 0 bases. This CDR3 has 16 amino acids. Complete variable domain (other parts from reference TRBV9 and TRBJ2-1): DSGVTQTPKHLITATGQRVTLRCSPRSGDLSVYWYQQSLDQGLQFLIQYYNGEERAKGNILERFSAQQFPDLHSELNLSSLELGDSALYFCASSVGPSGSYNEQFFGPGTRLTVL.

This clone was detected a few times. The V and J genes are TRBV5-1 and TRBJ1-1; D is uncertain. The length of the CDR3 is 15 residues. Germline assignment: CDR1 SGHRS and CDR2 YFSETQ. The germline V and J ends were trimmed by 4 bases and 3 bases, with 16 bases remaining between them. The DNA of the CDR3 is TGCGCCAGCAGCCTACAACCCCGGGAGGACACTGAAGCTTTCTTT. Translation gives CASSLQPREDTEAFF.

This clone was seen a single time. This chain joins TRBV5-1 and TRBJ2-5, with D unresolved. The DNA matches TRBJ2-7 better at its end, which makes the J call doubtful. The CDR3 is 12 amino acids. In germline, CDR1 is SGHRS, CDR2 YFSETQ. CDR3 sequence reads: CASSGQSYEQYF. For the CDR3, the DNA is TGCGCCAGCAGTGGGCAGTCCTACGAGCAGTACTTC.

This chain links TRBV5-1 with TRBJ2-3, with 10 bases lining up with TRBD2. Germline-derived CDR1 and CDR2 are SGHRS and YFSETQ. CDR3 length: 17 amino acids. V was pared by 0 bases and J by 0 bases, with 4 bases of the junction left unmatched. CDR3 nucleotide sequence: TGCGCCAGCAGCTTGGCCCTGACTAGCGGGAGCACAGATACGCAGTATTTT. This sequence encodes CASSLALTSGSTDTQYF.

This chain joins TRBV28 and TRBJ1-2; 10 bases align to TRBD1. CDR1 MDHEN and CDR2 SYDVKM come from the germline V gene. Trimming cost V 5 bases and J 8 bases; bases outside gene matches: 11. There are 15 residues in the CDR3. DNA of the CDR3: TGTGCCAGCAGTCCGGGACAGGGGTCGGGATACGGCTACACCTTC. It encodes CASSPGQGSGYGYTF.

The V and J genes are TRBV6-1 and TRBJ2-3, with D tentatively TRBD1 (6 bases). There are 15 residues in the CDR3. Germline V lookup: CDR1 MNHNS, CDR2 SASEGT. Trimming cost V 7 bases and J 0 bases, with 14 bases left between them. CDR3 sequence: CASTPTGSSTDTQYF. DNA of the CDR3: TGTGCCAGCACCCCGACAGGCTCTAGCACAGATACGCAGTATTTT.

This rearrangement joins TRBV7-8 to TRBJ1-2; possible D gene TRBD1, 5 bases. This CDR3 contains 16 residues. The germline V gene has CDR1 SGHVS and CDR2 FQNEAQ. V gave up 1 base and J gave up 3 bases, with 15 bases separating them. CDR3: CASSLVATQGYYGYTF. The CDR3 DNA reads TGTGCCAGCAGCTTAGTGGCCACCCAGGGATACTATGGCTACACCTTC.

The chain couples TRBV4-2 to TRBJ1-1, with 9 positions matching TRBD1. The CDR3 has 14 amino acids. Germline-derived CDR1 and CDR2 are LGHNA and YNFKEQ. V gave up 4 bases and J gave up 5 bases; unmatched junction bases: 5. CDR3 sequence reads: CASSRDRVMTEAFF. CDR3 nucleotides: TGTGCCAGCAGCCGGGACAGGGTAATGACTGAAGCTTTCTTT.

The chain carries TRBV11-3 and TRBJ2-7, with D possibly matching TRBD2 (5 bases). Germline V gene sequence: CDR1 SGHNT, CDR2 YENEEA. V lost 5 bases and J lost 7, with 12 bases in between. The CDR3 has 12 residues. CDR3 sequence (DNA): TGTGCCAGCAGCCCGTACCGAGGGGAGCAGTACTTC. Translating it yields CASSPYRGEQYF.